The entry below gives a single T cell receptor beta chain sequence along with its context. This entry belongs to a study of blood T cell repertoires in COVID-19. In the study overall: Spain, Italy and the United States supplied samples that represented acute and convalescent COVID-19. Sample material is recorded as cDNA or gDNA derived from T cells, B-cell-depleted T cells, or PBMCs.

In the original workflow: From reference gene primer amplification, estimates of nucleated cell counts were derived. Libraries were prepared by immunoSEQ multiplex PCR; TCRdb keeps only in-frame clonotypes and omits some of them. For V, J and clone size, that table is used; D and trimming come from the DNA. The sample carries about 200,000 clones, about 86% recorded once. The sequence derives from a man between 18 and 29 years old with active or convalescent COVID-19. Sample: peripheral blood.

CDR3 DNA: TGTGCCAGTTGGACAGGGAATAGAAAAGTACAGCCCCAGCATTTT. It specifies CASWTGNRKVQPQHF. This sequence joins TRBV2 and TRBJ1-5; 8 bases map to TRBD1. Germline loops: CDR1 SNHLY, CDR2 FYNNEI. This CDR3 contains 15 residues. The junction had 14 bases not matched to a gene; V was cut back by 9 bases and J by 7 bases. The complete variable domain, with remaining parts taken from reference TRBV2 and TRBJ1-5, reads EPEVTQTPSHQVTQMGQEVILRCVPISNHLYFYWYRQILGQKVEFLVSFYNNEISEKSEIFDDQFSVERPDGSNFTLKIRSTKLEDSAMYFCASWTGNRKVQPQHFGDGTRLSIL.